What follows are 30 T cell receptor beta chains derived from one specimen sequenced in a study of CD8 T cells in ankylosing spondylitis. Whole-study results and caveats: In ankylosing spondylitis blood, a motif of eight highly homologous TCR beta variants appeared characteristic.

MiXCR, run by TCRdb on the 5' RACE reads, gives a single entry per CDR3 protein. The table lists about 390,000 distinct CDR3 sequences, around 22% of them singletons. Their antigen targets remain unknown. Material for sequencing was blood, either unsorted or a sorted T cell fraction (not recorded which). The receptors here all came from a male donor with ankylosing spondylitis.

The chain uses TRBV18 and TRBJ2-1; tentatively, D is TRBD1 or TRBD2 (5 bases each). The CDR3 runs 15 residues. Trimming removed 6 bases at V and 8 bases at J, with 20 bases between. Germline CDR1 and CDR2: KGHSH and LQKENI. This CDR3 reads CASSMGSGPLDEQFF. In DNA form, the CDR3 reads TGTGCCAGCTCGATGGGATCGGGGCCCCTCGATGAGCAGTTCTTC.

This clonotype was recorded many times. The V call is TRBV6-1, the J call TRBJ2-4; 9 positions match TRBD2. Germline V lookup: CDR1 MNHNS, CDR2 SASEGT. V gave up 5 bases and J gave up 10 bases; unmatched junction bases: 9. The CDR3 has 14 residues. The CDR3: CASSRLAEGGIQYF. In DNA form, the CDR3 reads TGTGCCAGCAGTCGACTAGCGGAGGGGGGGATTCAGTACTTC.

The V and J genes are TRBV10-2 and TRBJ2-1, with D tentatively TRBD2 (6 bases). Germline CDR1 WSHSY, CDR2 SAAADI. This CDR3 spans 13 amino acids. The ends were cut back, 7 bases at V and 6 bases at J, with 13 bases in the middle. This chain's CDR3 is CASIGGLTNEQFF. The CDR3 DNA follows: TGCGCCAGCATCGGGGGTTTAACCAATGAGCAGTTCTTC.

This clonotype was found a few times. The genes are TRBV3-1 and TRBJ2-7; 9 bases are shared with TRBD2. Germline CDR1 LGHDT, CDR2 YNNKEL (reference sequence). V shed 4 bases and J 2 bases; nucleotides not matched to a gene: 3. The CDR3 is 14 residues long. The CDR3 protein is CASSPTSGAYEQYF. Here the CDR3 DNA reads TGTGCCAGCAGCCCGACTAGCGGTGCCTACGAGCAGTACTTC.

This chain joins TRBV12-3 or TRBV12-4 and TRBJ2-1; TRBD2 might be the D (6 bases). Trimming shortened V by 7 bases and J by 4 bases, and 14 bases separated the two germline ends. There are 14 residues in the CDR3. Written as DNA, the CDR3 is TGTGCCAGCATCCTTGGGGGAGGTTACAATGAGCAGTTCTTC. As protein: CASILGGGYNEQFF.

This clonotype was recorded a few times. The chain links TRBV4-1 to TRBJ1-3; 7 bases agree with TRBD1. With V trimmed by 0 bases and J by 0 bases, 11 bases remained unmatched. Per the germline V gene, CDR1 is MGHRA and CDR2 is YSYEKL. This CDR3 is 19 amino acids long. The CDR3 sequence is CASSQDADRRLYSGNTIYF. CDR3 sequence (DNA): TGCGCCAGCAGCCAAGACGCGGACAGGAGACTATACTCTGGAAACACCATATATTTT.

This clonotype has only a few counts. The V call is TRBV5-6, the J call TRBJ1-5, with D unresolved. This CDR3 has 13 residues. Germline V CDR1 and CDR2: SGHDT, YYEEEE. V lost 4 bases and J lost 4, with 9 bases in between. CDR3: CASSANPNQPQHF. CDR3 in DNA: TGTGCCAGCAGCGCTAATCCTAATCAGCCCCAGCATTTT.

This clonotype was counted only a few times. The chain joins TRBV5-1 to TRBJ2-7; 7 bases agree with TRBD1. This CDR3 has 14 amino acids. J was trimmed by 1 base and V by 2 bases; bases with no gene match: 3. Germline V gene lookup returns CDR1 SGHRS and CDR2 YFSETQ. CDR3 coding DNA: TGCGCCAGCAGCTTCGGGGACAGATCCTACGAGCAGTACTTC. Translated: CASSFGDRSYEQYF.

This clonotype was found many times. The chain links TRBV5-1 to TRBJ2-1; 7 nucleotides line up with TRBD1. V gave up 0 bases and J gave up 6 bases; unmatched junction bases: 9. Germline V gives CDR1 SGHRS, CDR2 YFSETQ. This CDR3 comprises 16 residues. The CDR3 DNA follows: TGCGCCAGCAGCTTGGCGACAGGGTCTTTCTTCAATGAGCAGTTCTTC. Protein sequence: CASSLATGSFFNEQFF.

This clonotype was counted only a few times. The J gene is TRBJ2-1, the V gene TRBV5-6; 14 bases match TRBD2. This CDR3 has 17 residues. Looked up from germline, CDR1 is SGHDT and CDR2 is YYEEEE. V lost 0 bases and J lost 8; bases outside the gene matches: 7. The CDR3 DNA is TGTGCCAGCAGCTTGGAGGGACTAGCGGGAGTTCGTCATGAGCAGTTCTTC. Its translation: CASSLEGLAGVRHEQFF.

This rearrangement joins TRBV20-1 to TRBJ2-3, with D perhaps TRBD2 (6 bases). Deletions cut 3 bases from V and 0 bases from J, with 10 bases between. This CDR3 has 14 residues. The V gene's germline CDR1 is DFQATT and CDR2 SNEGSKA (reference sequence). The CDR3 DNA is TGCAGTGCTAGTAGGCTAGCGAGCACAGATACGCAGTATTTT. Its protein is CSASRLASTDTQYF.

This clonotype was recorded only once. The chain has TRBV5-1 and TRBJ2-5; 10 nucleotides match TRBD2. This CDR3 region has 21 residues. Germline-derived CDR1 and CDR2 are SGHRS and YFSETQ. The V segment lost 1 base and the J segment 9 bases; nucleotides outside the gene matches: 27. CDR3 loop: CASSLFRLTQTSGRRESAQYF. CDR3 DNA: TGCGCCAGCAGCTTGTTCCGGCTAACCCAGACTAGCGGGCGGCGAGAATCGGCCCAGTACTTC.

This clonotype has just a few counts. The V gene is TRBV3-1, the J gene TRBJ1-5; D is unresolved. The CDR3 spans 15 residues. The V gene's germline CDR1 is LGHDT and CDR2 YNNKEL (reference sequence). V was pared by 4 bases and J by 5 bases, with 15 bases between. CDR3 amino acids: CASSPGSNVDQPQHF. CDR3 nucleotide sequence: TGTGCCAGCAGCCCCGGGAGTAACGTAGATCAGCCCCAGCATTTT.

The CDR3 coding sequence is TGTGCCAGCAGCTTGGATGGAACTTCGGGTGAAAAACTGTTTTTT. Translated: CASSLDGTSGEKLFF. The chain couples TRBV5-4 to TRBJ1-4; D is uncertain. Germline loops: CDR1 SGHNT, CDR2 YYREEE (reference sequence). Trimming removed 0 bases from V and 7 bases from J, with 13 bases in between. The CDR3 is 15 amino acids.

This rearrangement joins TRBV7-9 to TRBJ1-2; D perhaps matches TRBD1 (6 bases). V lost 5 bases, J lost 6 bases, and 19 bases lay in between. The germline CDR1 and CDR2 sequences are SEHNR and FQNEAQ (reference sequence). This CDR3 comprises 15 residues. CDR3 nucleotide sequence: TGTGCCAGCAGCCAAGTCACAGGGAAATGGGATGGCTACACCTTC. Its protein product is CASSQVTGKWDGYTF.

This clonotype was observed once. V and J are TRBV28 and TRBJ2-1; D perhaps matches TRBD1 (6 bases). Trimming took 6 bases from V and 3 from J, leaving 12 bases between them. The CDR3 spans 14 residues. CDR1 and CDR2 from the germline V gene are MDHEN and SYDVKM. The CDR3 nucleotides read TGTGCCAGCAGGACCCTGGACAGCTACAATGAGCAGTTCTTC. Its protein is CASRTLDSYNEQFF.

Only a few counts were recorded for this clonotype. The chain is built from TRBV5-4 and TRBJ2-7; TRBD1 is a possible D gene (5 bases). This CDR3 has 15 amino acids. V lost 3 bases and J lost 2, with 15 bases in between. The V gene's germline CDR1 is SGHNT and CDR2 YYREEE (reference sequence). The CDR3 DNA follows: TGTGCCAGCAGCTCGCGCAGGGATCCCCCCTACGAGCAGTACTTC. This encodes CASSSRRDPPYEQYF.

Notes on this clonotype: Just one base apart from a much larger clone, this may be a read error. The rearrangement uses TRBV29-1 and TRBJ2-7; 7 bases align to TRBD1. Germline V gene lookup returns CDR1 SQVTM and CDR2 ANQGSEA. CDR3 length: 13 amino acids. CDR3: CSVERVTGSELYF. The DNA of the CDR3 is TGCAGCGTGGAAAGGGTGACAGGGAGCGAGCTGTACTTC.

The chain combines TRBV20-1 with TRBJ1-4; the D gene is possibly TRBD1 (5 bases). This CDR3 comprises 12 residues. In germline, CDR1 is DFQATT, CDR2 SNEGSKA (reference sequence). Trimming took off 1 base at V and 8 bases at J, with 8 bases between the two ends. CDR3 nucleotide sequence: TGCAGTGCTAGAGCGACAGAAGAAAAACTGTTTTTT. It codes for CSARATEEKLFF.

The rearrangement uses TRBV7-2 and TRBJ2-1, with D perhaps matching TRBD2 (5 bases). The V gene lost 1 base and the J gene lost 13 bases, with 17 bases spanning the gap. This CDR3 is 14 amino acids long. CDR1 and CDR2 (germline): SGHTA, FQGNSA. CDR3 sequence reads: CASSLVVKSGGQFF. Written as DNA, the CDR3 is TGTGCCAGCAGCTTAGTCGTAAAAAGCGGAGGTCAGTTCTTC. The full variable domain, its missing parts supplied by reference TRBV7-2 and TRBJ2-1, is GAGVSQSPSNKVTEKGKDVELRCDPISGHTALYWYRQSLGQGLEFLIYFQGNSAPDKSGLPSDRFSAERTGGSVSTLTIQRTQQEDSAVYLCASSLVVKSGGQFFGPGTRLTVL.

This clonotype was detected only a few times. This CDR3 reads CASSQAGHLFYEQYF. CDR3 bases: TGTGCCAGCAGCCAAGCGGGACACCTCTTTTACGAGCAGTACTTC. This chain uses TRBV4-2 with TRBJ2-7, with D maybe TRBD1 (6 bases). From germline, CDR1 is LGHNA and CDR2 YNFKEQ. The CDR3 contains 15 residues. The V gene lost 1 base and the J gene lost 4 bases, with 14 bases spanning the gap.

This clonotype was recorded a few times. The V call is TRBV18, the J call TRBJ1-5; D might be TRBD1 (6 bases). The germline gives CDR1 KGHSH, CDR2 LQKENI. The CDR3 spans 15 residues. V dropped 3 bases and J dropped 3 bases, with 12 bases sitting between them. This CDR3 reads CASSPTDRYNQPQHF. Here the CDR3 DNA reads TGTGCCAGCTCACCGACAGACAGGTACAATCAGCCCCAGCATTTT.

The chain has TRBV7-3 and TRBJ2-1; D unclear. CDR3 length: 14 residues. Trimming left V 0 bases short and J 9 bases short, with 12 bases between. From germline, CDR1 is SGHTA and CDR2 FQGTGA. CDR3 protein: CASSLTFVQTEQFF. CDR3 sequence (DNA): TGTGCCAGCAGCTTAACGTTTGTCCAAACTGAGCAGTTCTTC.

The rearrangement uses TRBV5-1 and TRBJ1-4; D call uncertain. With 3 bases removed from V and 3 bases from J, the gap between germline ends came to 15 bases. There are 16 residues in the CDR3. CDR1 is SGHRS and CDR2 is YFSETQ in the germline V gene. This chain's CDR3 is CASSWTAHAANEKLFF. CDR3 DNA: TGCGCCAGCAGCTGGACCGCCCATGCGGCTAATGAAAAACTGTTTTTT.

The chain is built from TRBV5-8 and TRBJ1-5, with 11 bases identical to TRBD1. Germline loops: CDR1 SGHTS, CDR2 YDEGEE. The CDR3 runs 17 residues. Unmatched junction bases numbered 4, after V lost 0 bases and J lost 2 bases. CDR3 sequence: CASSLARDRGGNQPQHF. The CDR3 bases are TGTGCCAGCAGCTTGGCCCGGGACAGGGGGGGCAATCAGCCCCAGCATTTT.

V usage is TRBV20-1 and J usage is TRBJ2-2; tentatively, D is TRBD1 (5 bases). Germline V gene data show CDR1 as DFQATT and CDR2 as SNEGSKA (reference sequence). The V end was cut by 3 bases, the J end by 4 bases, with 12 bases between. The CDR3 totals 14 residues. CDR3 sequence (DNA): TGCAGTGCTAGCCCAGGGTGGGCCACCGGGGAGCTGTTTTTT. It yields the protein CSASPGWATGELFF.

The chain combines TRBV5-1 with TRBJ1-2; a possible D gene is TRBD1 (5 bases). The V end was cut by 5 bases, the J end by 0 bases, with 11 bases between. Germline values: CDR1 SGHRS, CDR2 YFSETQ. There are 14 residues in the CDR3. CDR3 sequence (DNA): TGCGCCAGCAGTGTCCCGACAGCTAACTATGGCTACACCTTC. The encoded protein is CASSVPTANYGYTF.

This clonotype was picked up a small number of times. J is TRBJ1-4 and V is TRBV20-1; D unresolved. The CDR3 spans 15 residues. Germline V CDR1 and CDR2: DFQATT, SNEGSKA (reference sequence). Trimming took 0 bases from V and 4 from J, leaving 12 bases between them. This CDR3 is CSARDRGVGNEKLFF. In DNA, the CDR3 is TGCAGTGCTAGAGATCGAGGCGTTGGTAATGAAAAACTGTTTTTT.

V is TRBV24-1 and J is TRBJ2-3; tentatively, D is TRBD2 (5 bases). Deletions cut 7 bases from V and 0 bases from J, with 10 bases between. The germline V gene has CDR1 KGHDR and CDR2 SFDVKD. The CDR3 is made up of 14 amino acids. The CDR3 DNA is TGTGCCACCAGGGGAGCGCCTAGCACAGATACGCAGTATTTT. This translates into CATRGAPSTDTQYF.

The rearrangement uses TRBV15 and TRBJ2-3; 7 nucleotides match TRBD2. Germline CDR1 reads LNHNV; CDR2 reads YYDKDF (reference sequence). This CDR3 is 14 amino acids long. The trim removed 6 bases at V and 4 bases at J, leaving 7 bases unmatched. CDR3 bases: TGTGCCACCAGGCCGGGAGGTAGTCCAGATACGCAGTATTTT. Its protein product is CATRPGGSPDTQYF. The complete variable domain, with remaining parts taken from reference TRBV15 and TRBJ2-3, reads DAMVIQNPRYQVTQFGKPVTLSCSQTLNHNVMYWYQQKSSQAPKLLFHYYDKDFNNEADTPDNFQSRRPNTSFCFLDIRSPGLGDTAMYLCATRPGGSPDTQYFGPGTRLTVL.